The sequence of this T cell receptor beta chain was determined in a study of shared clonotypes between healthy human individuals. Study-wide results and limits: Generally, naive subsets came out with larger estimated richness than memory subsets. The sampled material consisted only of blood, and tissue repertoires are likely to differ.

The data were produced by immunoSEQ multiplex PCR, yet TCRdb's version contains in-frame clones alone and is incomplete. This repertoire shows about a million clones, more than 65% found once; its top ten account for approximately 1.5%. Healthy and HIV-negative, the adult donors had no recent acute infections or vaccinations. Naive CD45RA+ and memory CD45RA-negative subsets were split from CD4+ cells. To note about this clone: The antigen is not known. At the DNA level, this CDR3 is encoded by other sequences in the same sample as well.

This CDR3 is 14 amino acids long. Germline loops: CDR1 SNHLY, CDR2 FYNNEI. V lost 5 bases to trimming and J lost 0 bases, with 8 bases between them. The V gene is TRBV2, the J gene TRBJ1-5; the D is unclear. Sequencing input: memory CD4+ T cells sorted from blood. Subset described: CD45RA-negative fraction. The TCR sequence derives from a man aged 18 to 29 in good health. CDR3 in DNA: TGTGCCAGCAGTCCCGGCAGTAGCAATCAGCCCCAGCATTTT. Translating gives CASSPGSSNQPQHF. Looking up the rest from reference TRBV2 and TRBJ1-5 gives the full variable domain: EPEVTQTPSHQVTQMGQEVILRCVPISNHLYFYWYRQILGQKVEFLVSFYNNEISEKSEIFDDQFSVERPDGSNFTLKIRSTKLEDSAMYFCASSPGSSNQPQHFGDGTRLSIL.